The clone carrying this T cell receptor beta chain was seen only once. The data derive from a study of blood T cell repertoires in COVID-19. Method: immunoSEQ multiplex PCR; TCRdb's copy keeps in-frame clones and lacks some. The sample includes approximately 120,000 clones, around 70% of them seen just once. Per the germline V gene, CDR1 is ENHRY and CDR2 is SYGVKD. The ends were cut back, 10 bases at V and 2 bases at J, with 13 bases in the middle. The CDR3 contains 13 residues. The genes are TRBV10-3 and TRBJ2-3; D is possibly TRBD2 (5 bases). The sequence was obtained from a man older than 75 with COVID-19, enrolled during active disease. The sample taken for sequencing was peripheral blood. The CDR3 region has the DNA TGTGCCACGGAAAGGGAGATCACAGATACGCAGTATTTT. Translation: CATEREITDTQYF.